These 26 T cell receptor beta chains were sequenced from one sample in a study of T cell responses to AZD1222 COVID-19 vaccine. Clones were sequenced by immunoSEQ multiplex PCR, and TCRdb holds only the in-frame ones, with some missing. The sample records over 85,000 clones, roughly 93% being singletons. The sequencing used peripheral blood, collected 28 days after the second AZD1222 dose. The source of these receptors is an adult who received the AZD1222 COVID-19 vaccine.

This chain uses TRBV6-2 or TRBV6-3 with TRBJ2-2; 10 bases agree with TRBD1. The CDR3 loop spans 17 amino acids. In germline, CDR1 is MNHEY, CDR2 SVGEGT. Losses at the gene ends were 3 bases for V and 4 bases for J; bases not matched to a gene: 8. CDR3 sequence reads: CASSYTRDRGFTGELFF. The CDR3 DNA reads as TGTGCCAGCAGTTATACTAGGGACAGGGGATTCACCGGGGAGCTGTTTTTT.

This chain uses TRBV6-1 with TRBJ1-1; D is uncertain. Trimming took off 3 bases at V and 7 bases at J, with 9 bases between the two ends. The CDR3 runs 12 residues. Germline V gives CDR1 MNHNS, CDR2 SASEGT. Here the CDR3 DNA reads TGTGCCAGCAGTGAGGCTCGGAGTGAAGCTTTCTTT. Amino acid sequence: CASSEARSEAFF.

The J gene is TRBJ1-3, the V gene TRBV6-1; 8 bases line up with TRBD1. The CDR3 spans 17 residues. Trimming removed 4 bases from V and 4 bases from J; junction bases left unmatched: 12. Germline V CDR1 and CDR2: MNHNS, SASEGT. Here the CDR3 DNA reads TGTGCCAGCAGTGGGACAGGGCTCCCAGCGGGAGGAAACACCATATATTTT. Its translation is CASSGTGLPAGGNTIYF.

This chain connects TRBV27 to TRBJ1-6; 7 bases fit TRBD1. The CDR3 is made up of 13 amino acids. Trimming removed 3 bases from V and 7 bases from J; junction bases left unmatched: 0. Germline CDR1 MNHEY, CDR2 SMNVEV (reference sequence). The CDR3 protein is CASSLGQNSPLHF. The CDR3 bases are TGTGCCAGCAGTTTGGGACAGAATTCACCCCTCCACTTT.

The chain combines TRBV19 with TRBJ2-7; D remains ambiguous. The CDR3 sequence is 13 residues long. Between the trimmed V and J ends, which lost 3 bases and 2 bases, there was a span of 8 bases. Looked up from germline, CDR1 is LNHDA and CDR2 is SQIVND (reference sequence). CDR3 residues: CASSISQTYEQYF. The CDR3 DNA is TGTGCCAGTAGTATTAGTCAGACCTACGAGCAGTACTTC.

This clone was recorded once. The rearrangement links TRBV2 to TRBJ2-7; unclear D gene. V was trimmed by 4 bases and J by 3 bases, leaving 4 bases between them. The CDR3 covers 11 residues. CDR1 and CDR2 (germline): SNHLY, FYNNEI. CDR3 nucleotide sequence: TGTGCCAGCAGTGCCCACTACGAGCAGTACTTC. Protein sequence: CASSAHYEQYF.

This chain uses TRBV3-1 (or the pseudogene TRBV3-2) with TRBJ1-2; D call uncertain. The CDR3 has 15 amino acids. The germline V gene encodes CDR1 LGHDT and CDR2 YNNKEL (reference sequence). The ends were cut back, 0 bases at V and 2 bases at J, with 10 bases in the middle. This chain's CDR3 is CASSQEWNSNYGYTF. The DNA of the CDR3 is TGTGCCAGCAGCCAAGAGTGGAATTCAAACTATGGCTACACCTTC.

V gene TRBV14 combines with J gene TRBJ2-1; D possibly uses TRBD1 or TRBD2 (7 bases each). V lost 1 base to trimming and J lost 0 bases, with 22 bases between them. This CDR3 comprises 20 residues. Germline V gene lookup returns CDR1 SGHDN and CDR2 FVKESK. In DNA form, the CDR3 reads TGTGCCAGCAGCCAAGTTTGGGGAGGGGGCTTAACTAGCTCCTACAATGAGCAGTTCTTC. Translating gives CASSQVWGGGLTSSYNEQFF.

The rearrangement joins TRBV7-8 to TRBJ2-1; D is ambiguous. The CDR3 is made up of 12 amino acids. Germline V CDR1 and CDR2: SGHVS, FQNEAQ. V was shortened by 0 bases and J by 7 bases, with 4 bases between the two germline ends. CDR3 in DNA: TGTGCCAGCAGCTTAGCTGTAAATGAGCAGTTCTTC. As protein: CASSLAVNEQFF. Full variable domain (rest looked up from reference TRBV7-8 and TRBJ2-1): GAGVSQSPRYKVAKRGQDVALRCDPISGHVSLFWYQQALGQGPEFLTYFQNEAQLDKSGLPSDRFFAERPEGSVSTLKIQRTQQEDSAVYLCASSLAVNEQFFGPGTRLTVL.

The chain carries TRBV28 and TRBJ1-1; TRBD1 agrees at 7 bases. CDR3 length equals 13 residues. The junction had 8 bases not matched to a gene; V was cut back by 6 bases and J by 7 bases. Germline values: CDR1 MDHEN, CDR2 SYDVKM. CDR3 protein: CASSYIYRGEAFF. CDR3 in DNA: TGTGCCAGCAGCTATATTTACAGGGGTGAAGCTTTCTTT.

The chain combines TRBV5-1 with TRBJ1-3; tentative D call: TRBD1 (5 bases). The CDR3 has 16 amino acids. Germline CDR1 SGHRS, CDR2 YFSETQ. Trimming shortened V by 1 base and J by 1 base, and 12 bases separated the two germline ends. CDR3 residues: CASSLWGFSSGNTIYF. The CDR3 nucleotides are TGCGCCAGCAGCTTGTGGGGGTTTTCTTCTGGAAACACCATATATTTT.

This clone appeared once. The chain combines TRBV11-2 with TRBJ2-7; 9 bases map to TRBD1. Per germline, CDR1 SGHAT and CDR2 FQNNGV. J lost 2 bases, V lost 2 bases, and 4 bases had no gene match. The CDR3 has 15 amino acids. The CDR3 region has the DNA TGTGCCAGCAGCTTACTGGGACAGGGAGCCTACGAGCAGTACTTC. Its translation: CASSLLGQGAYEQYF.

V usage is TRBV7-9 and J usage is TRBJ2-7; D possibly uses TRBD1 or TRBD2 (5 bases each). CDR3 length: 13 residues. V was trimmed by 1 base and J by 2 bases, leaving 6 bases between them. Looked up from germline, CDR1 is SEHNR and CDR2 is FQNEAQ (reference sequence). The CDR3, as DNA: TGTGCCAGCAGCTTAGTGGGGGCCTACGAGCAGTACTTC. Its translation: CASSLVGAYEQYF.

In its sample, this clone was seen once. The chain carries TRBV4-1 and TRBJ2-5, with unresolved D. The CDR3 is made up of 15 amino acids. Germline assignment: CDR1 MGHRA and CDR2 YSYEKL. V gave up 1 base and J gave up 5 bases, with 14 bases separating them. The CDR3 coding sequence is TGCGCCAGCAGCCAAGGACCGACCCTTTCGGAGACCCAGTACTTC. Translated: CASSQGPTLSETQYF.

The CDR3 nucleotides are TGTGCCAGTAGTAAAATGGCGTCTTCTGGGGCCAACGTCCTGACTTTC. Its protein product is CASSKMASSGANVLTF. The V and J genes are TRBV19 and TRBJ2-6; no clear D. The V gene lost 4 bases and the J gene lost 1 base, with 11 bases spanning the gap. The V gene's germline CDR1 is LNHDA and CDR2 SQIVND (reference sequence). The CDR3 is made up of 16 amino acids.

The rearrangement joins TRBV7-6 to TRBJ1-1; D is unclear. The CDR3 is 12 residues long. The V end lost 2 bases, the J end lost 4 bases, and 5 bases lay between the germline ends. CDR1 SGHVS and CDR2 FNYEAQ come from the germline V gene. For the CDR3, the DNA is TGTGCCAGCAGCTTATGGGGCACTGAAGCTTTCTTT. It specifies CASSLWGTEAFF. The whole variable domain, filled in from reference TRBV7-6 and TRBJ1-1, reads GAGVSQSPRYKVTKRGQDVALRCDPISGHVSLYWYRQALGQGPEFLTYFNYEAQQDKSGLPNDRFSAERPEGSISTLTIQRTEQRDSAMYRCASSLWGTEAFFGQGTRLTVV.

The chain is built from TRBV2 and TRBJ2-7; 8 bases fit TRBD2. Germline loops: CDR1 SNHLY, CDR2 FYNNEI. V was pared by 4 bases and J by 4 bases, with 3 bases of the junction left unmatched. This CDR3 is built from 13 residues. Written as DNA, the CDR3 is TGTGCCAGCAGTGTACTAGCGGTGTACGAGCAGTACTTC. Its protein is CASSVLAVYEQYF.

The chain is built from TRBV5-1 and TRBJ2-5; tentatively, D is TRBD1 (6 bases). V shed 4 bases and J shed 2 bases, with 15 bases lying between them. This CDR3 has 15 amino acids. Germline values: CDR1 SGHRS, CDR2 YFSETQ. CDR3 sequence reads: CASSPQDRIQETQYF. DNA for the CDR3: TGCGCCAGCAGCCCTCAAGACAGGATACAAGAGACCCAGTACTTC. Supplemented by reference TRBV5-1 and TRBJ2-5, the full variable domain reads KAGVTQTPRYLIKTRGQQVTLSCSPISGHRSVSWYQQTPGQGLQFLFEYFSETQRNKGNFPGRFSGRQFSNSRSEMNVSTLELGDSALYLCASSPQDRIQETQYFGPGTRLLVL.

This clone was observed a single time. CDR3 DNA sequence: TGTGCCAGCAGCCAAGGGGTCCCCACTGAATTGGGCAATCAGCCCCAGCATTTT. It is translated as CASSQGVPTELGNQPQHF. V gene TRBV3-1 (or the pseudogene TRBV3-2) combines with J gene TRBJ1-5; D gene ambiguous. With 1 base removed from V and 2 bases from J, the gap between germline ends came to 18 bases. The CDR3 is made up of 18 amino acids. Germline V gene lookup returns CDR1 LGHDT and CDR2 YNNKEL (reference sequence).

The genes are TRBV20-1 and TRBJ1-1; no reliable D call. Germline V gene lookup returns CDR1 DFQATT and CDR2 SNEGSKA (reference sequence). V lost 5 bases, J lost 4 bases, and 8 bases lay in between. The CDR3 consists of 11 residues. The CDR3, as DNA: TGCAGTGCTGCGGGTGGCACTGAAGCTTTCTTT. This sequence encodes CSAAGGTEAFF.

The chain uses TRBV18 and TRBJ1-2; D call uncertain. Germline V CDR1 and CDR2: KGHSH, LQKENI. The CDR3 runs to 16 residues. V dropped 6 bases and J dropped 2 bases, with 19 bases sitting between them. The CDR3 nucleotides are TGTGCCAGCTCCCCGTTTGAGGGTGGTTGGAACTATGGCTACACCTTC. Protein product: CASSPFEGGWNYGYTF. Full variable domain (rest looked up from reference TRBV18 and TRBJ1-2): NAGVMQNPRHLVRRRGQEARLRCSPMKGHSHVYWYRQLPEEGLKFMVYLQKENIIDESGMPKERFSAEFPKEGPSILRIQQVVRGDSAAYFCASSPFEGGWNYGYTFGSGTRLTVV.

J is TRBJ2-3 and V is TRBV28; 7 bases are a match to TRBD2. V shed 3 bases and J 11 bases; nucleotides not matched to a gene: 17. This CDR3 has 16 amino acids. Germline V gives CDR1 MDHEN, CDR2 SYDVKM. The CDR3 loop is CASSLLSAGETAEQYF. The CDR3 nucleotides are TGTGCCAGCAGTTTGTTGTCGGCGGGAGAGACAGCCGAGCAGTATTTT.

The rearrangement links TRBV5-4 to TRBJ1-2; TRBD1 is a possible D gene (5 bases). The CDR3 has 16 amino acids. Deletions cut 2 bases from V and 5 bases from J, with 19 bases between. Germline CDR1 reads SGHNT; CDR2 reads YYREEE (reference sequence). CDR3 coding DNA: TGTGCCAGCAGCTTTGTGGGGGTACAGCCCTCTTATGGCTACACCTTC. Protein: CASSFVGVQPSYGYTF.

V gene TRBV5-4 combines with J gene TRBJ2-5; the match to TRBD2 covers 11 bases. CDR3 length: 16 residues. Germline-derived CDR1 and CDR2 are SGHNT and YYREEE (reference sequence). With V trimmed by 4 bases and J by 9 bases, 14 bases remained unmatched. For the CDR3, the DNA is TGTGCCAGCAGCGCGAATACGGGACTAGCGGTTCAGGCCCAGTACTTC. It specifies CASSANTGLAVQAQYF.

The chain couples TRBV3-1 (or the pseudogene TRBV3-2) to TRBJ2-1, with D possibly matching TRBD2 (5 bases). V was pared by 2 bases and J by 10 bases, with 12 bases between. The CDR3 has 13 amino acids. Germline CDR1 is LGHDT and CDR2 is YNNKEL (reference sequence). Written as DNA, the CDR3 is TGTGCCAGCAGCCAAACTATACTAGGGGAGCAGTTCTTC. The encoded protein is CASSQTILGEQFF.

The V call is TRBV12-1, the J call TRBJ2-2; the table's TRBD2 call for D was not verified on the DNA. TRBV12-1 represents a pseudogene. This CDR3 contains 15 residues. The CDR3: CASSPTSGRNRELFF. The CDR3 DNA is TGTGCCAGCAGCCCAACTAGCGGGAGGAATAGGGAGCTGTTTTTT.